This T cell receptor beta chain was recovered during a study of cytomegalovirus exposure and HLA in healthy donors. Whole-study results and caveats: TCR beta chains numbering some 160 were designated cytomegalovirus-associated.

To note about this clone: Its antigen is currently unknown.

TCRdb's copy holds only in-frame clones and misses some; the assay was immunoSEQ multiplex PCR. The sample carries 100,000 to 120,000 clones, roughly 87% recorded once. V trimming: 0 bases; J trimming: 0 bases; junction bases outside the gene matches: 1. In germline, CDR1 is SGDLS, CDR2 YYNGEE. This CDR3 is built from 16 residues. The gene calls are TRBV9 and TRBJ1-5, with TRBD1 matching over 9 bases. This TCR was recovered from a woman under 30 in good health and CMV-seronegative. Sequences were obtained from PBMCs. This chain's CDR3 is CASSVGDRVSNQPQHF. The DNA of the CDR3 is TGTGCCAGCAGCGTAGGGGACAGGGTTAGCAATCAGCCCCAGCATTTT. The variable domain in full, with the rest retrieved from reference TRBV9 and TRBJ1-5, is DSGVTQTPKHLITATGQRVTLRCSPRSGDLSVYWYQQSLDQGLQFLIQYYNGEERAKGNILERFSAQQFPDLHSELNLSSLELGDSALYFCASSVGDRVSNQPQHFGDGTRLSIL.